This TCR beta chain was identified during a study of glioma-infiltrating T cells. Germline CDR1 DFQATT, CDR2 SNEGSKA (reference sequence). The V end was cut by 1 base, the J end by 8 bases, with 11 bases between. The CDR3 is made up of 13 amino acids. Amplification of TCR alpha and beta CDR3 regions from RNA used iRepertoire nested multiplex PCR. TCRdb redid the calling of the multiplex PCR reads with MiXCR, one entry per CDR3 protein. This table holds some 93,000 distinct CDR3 sequences, 35% to 45% found once. This clonotype was detected ten times or more. The TCR originated in a human donor with low-grade glioma or glioblastoma, undergoing nonglioma brain surgery, or in good health (not recorded which). The chain carries TRBV20-1 and TRBJ1-4, with D maybe TRBD1 (6 bases). Sequenced: glioma tissue, nonneoplastic brain tissue, or PBMCs (not recorded which). The CDR3: CSARGGLDEKLFF. The CDR3 bases are TGCAGTGCTAGAGGGGGGCTCGACGAAAAACTGTTTTTT.